The 9 T cell receptor beta chains presented below share a single source sample, sequenced in a study of identifying expanded T cells in peripheral blood. Profiling relied on immunoSEQ multiplex PCR, and the TCRdb table lists in-frame clones only, not all of them. The sample contains around 56,000 clones, under 85% of which appear only once. The sequencing input was blood. These receptors all come from a person between 18 and 69 years old in good health.

J is TRBJ2-7 and V is TRBV7-9, with 9 bases identical to TRBD2. CDR3 length equals 18 residues. CDR1 SEHNR and CDR2 FQNEAQ come from the germline V gene (reference sequence). Losses at the gene ends were 8 bases for V and 2 bases for J; bases not matched to a gene: 19. CDR3: CASELGRLAAINPYEQYF. The CDR3 nucleotides read TGTGCCAGCGAATTAGGGAGACTAGCGGCAATAAACCCCTACGAGCAGTACTTC. Drawing the rest from reference TRBV7-9 and TRBJ2-7, the complete variable domain is DTGVSQNPRHKITKRGQNVTFRCDPISEHNRLYWYRQTLGQGPEFLTYFQNEAQLEKSRLLSDRFSAERPKGSFSTLEIQRTEQGDSAMYLCASELGRLAAINPYEQYFGPGTRLTVT.

The chain employs TRBV4-1 and TRBJ2-5, with 9 bases matching TRBD1. The V segment lost 4 bases and the J segment 4 bases; nucleotides outside the gene matches: 13. The CDR3 totals 17 residues. Looked up from germline, CDR1 is MGHRA and CDR2 is YSYEKL. The CDR3 DNA reads as TGCGCCAGCAGCCGGCCCCCGACAGGGGGAAGGGGAGAGACCCAGTACTTC. It codes for CASSRPPTGGRGETQYF.

The chain recombines TRBV5-6 with TRBJ2-1, with 13 bases fitting TRBD2. The germline CDR1 and CDR2 sequences are SGHDT and YYEEEE. The CDR3 runs 15 residues. V lost 7 bases to trimming and J lost 6 bases; unmatched junction nucleotides: 7. CDR3 residues: CASRFRTSGSNEQFF. CDR3 coding DNA: TGTGCCAGCCGTTTCCGGACTAGCGGGAGCAATGAGCAGTTCTTC.

This clone was recorded once. The rearrangement uses TRBV19 and TRBJ1-5, with 8 bases aligning to TRBD1. The CDR3 length is 14 residues. Per the germline V gene, CDR1 is LNHDA and CDR2 is SQIVND (reference sequence). The V segment lost 5 bases and the J segment 2 bases; nucleotides outside the gene matches: 2. CDR3: CASSPQGGNQPQHF. The CDR3, as DNA: TGTGCCAGTAGTCCACAGGGGGGCAATCAGCCCCAGCATTTT.

The chain carries TRBV5-1 and TRBJ2-3; D tentatively fits TRBD1 or TRBD2 (5 bases each). Trimming took 0 bases from V and 0 from J, leaving 17 bases between them. This CDR3 comprises 18 residues. Per the germline V gene, CDR1 is SGHRS and CDR2 is YFSETQ. The CDR3 DNA reads TGCGCCAGCAGCTTGGGAGGGGTTGGCAGAACTAGCACAGATACGCAGTATTTT. Translated: CASSLGGVGRTSTDTQYF.

The V gene is TRBV7-9, the J gene TRBJ2-2; 7 bases agree with TRBD1. The CDR3 extends over 15 amino acids. Trimming cost V 8 bases and J 0 bases; bases outside gene matches: 6. CDR1 and CDR2 from the germline V gene are SEHNR and FQNEAQ (reference sequence). The CDR3 region is CASLQGTANTGELFF. CDR3 in DNA: TGTGCCAGCCTCCAGGGGACAGCGAACACCGGGGAGCTGTTTTTT. The full variable domain, its missing parts supplied by reference TRBV7-9 and TRBJ2-2, is DTGVSQNPRHKITKRGQNVTFRCDPISEHNRLYWYRQTLGQGPEFLTYFQNEAQLEKSRLLSDRFSAERPKGSFSTLEIQRTEQGDSAMYLCASLQGTANTGELFFGEGSRLTVL.

The rearrangement joins TRBV7-6 to TRBJ1-2; 9 nucleotides line up with TRBD1. Germline V gives CDR1 SGHVS, CDR2 FNYEAQ. V was pared by 5 bases and J by 6 bases, with 4 bases of the junction left unmatched. This CDR3 has 13 residues. The DNA for the CDR3 is TGTGCCAGCAGCCCAGGGACAGGGCATGGCTACACCTTC. This codes for CASSPGTGHGYTF.

V is TRBV18 and J is TRBJ2-1, with 14 bases lining up with TRBD2. Per the germline V gene, CDR1 is KGHSH and CDR2 is LQKENI. V lost 6 bases, J lost 6 bases, and 10 bases stayed unmatched. The length of the CDR3 is 17 residues. DNA for the CDR3: TGTGCCAGCTCCCTTGGGACTAGCGGGAGAAGAAGCAATGAGCAGTTCTTC. Residues: CASSLGTSGRRSNEQFF.

The genes are TRBV19 and TRBJ2-2; TRBD1 is a possible D gene (6 bases). The V end lost 1 base, the J end lost 4 bases, and 10 bases lay between the germline ends. Per the germline V gene, CDR1 is LNHDA and CDR2 is SQIVND (reference sequence). The CDR3 has 15 amino acids. The chain's CDR3 is CASSIARGITGELFF. The CDR3 coding sequence is TGTGCCAGTAGTATAGCAAGGGGGATCACCGGGGAGCTGTTTTTT.